This record covers a single TCR beta chain. The sample is drawn from a study of cytomegalovirus exposure and HLA in healthy donors. With 60 Vbeta and 13 Jbeta primers, the PCR was carried out. TCRdb keeps only in-frame clones here, not all; method: immunoSEQ multiplex PCR. The sample has roughly 200,000 clones, roughly 80% seen once; the top ten hold 2.9%. The CDR3 runs 17 residues. Germline assignment: CDR1 SGHNT and CDR2 YYREEE (reference sequence). Trimming took off 0 bases at V and 2 bases at J, with 12 bases between the two ends. The sequencing sample was made of PBMCs. The chain carries TRBV5-4 and TRBJ2-6; D call uncertain. This TCR derives from a young man in good health and CMV-seronegative. As DNA, the CDR3 is TGTGCCAGCAGCTTGGAGATTCGAGGAGCTGGGGCCAACGTCCTGACTTTC. Translating gives CASSLEIRGAGANVLTF.